Below are 10 T cell receptor beta chains sequenced from a single sample in a study of shared clonotypes between healthy human individuals. The protocol was immunoSEQ multiplex PCR, while the TCRdb copy is restricted to in-frame clones and leaves out a portion. The sample comprises around 1.5 million clones, 98% of which are singletons, and 0.4% to 0.55% rests with the top ten. Sequencing was done on a sample of naive CD4+ T cells sorted from blood. Subset denoted: CD45RA+ positively selected. The receptors derive from a man in his thirties or forties in good health.

The sample holds one count of this clone. The chain is built from TRBV7-9 and TRBJ2-7; TRBD2 aligns across 13 bases. This CDR3 contains 16 residues. The V gene end was trimmed by 5 bases and the J gene end by 4 bases; junction bases not matched to a gene: 8. CDR1 and CDR2 from the germline V gene are SEHNR and FQNEAQ (reference sequence). The CDR3 DNA is TGTGCCAGCAGCCCCCGGACTAGCGGGAGCGGGTACGAGCAGTACTTC. Translation gives CASSPRTSGSGYEQYF.

About this clone itself: Distinct nucleotide sequences in the sample also encode this CDR3. The chain is built from TRBV5-1 and TRBJ1-5; TRBD1 is a possible D gene (5 bases). This CDR3 spans 14 amino acids. V lost 4 bases to trimming and J lost 2 bases, with 10 bases between them. Germline V gene data show CDR1 as SGHRS and CDR2 as YFSETQ. The DNA for the CDR3 is TGCGCCAGCAGCGCAACGGGGGGCAATCAGCCCCAGCATTTT. Encoded protein: CASSATGGNQPQHF.

The V and J genes are TRBV5-4 and TRBJ1-4; no definite D call. Germline V CDR1 and CDR2: SGHNT, YYREEE (reference sequence). The CDR3 extends over 13 amino acids. V was cut by 2 bases and J by 5 bases, with 7 bases left in between. CDR3 protein: CASSLQLNEKLFF. DNA for the CDR3: TGTGCCAGCAGCTTACAGCTAAATGAAAAACTGTTTTTT.

There are a few counts of this clone. The sample carries other DNA sequences with the same CDR3. The chain has TRBV6-1 and TRBJ2-5; D is unclear. Germline V CDR1 and CDR2: MNHNS, SASEGT. Trimming pared 2 bases from V and 5 bases from J, leaving 3 bases between. CDR3 size: 11 residues. CDR3 amino acids: CASSERETQYF. In DNA form, the CDR3 reads TGTGCCAGCAGTGAACGGGAGACCCAGTACTTC.

This chain joins TRBV5-4 and TRBJ2-3; D is perhaps TRBD2 (6 bases). CDR3 length equals 15 residues. The germline V and J ends were trimmed by 4 bases and 6 bases, with 18 bases remaining between them. Per the germline V gene, CDR1 is SGHNT and CDR2 is YYREEE (reference sequence). CDR3 sequence (DNA): TGTGCCAGCAGCATCGCGGGACCTCCGGGGGATACGCAGTATTTT. This sequence encodes CASSIAGPPGDTQYF. Drawing the rest from reference TRBV5-4 and TRBJ2-3, the complete variable domain is ETGVTQSPTHLIKTRGQQVTLRCSSQSGHNTVSWYQQALGQGPQFIFQYYREEENGRGNFPPRFSGLQFPNYSSELNVNALELDDSALYLCASSIAGPPGDTQYFGPGTRLTVL.

This chain links TRBV5-4 with TRBJ2-1; 7 bases line up with TRBD1. CDR3 length equals 14 residues. Germline loops: CDR1 SGHNT, CDR2 YYREEE (reference sequence). V was pared by 3 bases and J by 5 bases, with 5 bases of the junction left unmatched. CDR3 sequence: CASSYGDRHNEQFF. The CDR3 nucleotides are TGTGCCAGCAGCTATGGGGACAGACACAATGAGCAGTTCTTC.

To note about this clone: The same CDR3 arises from other DNA sequences in this sample as well. The rearrangement links TRBV18 to TRBJ2-3; D call uncertain. The CDR3 runs to 14 residues. Germline lookup yields CDR1 KGHSH and CDR2 LQKENI. Deletions cut 1 base from V and 0 bases from J, with 5 bases between. This chain's CDR3 is CASSPLPSTDTQYF. CDR3 nucleotide sequence: TGTGCCAGCTCACCACTCCCGAGCACAGATACGCAGTATTTT.

The chain recombines TRBV18 with TRBJ1-5; 8 bases are shared with TRBD1. V trimming: 5 bases; J trimming: 2 bases; junction bases outside the gene matches: 8. The CDR3 totals 16 residues. CDR1 KGHSH and CDR2 LQKENI come from the germline V gene. In nucleotides, the CDR3 is TGTGCCAGCTCATCCCGGACAGGGTCCGGCAATCAGCCCCAGCATTTT. This codes for CASSSRTGSGNQPQHF.

V usage is TRBV11-2 and J usage is TRBJ2-7; 8 bases are shared with TRBD2. The J segment lost 3 bases and the V segment lost 5 bases, leaving 9 bases of the junction unmatched. The CDR3 contains 15 residues. CDR1 and CDR2 (germline): SGHAT, FQNNGV. For the CDR3, the DNA is TGTGCCAGCAGCCCGATGGCGGGAGGTGGCTACGAGCAGTACTTC. Protein sequence: CASSPMAGGGYEQYF.

This chain connects TRBV5-6 to TRBJ2-2; D is undetermined. In germline, CDR1 is SGHDT, CDR2 YYEEEE. This CDR3 has 13 amino acids. V was trimmed by 4 bases and J by 5 bases, leaving 9 bases between them. The CDR3, as DNA: TGTGCCAGCAGCCGGACGTTAACCGGGGAGCTGTTTTTT. Translated: CASSRTLTGELFF.